This T cell receptor beta chain emerged from a study of shared clonotypes between healthy human individuals. Sequencing used immunoSEQ multiplex PCR; TCRdb keeps in-frame clones, though not all of them. The data contain a few hundred thousand clones, more than 95% of them singletons. Looked up from germline, CDR1 is MNHEY and CDR2 is SMNVEV (reference sequence). V was trimmed by 5 bases and J by 2 bases, leaving 10 bases between them. The CDR3 has 14 residues. This clonotype was obtained from a woman in her thirties in good health. The chain combines TRBV27 with TRBJ1-5, with unresolved D. Input material: naive CD4+ T cells sorted from blood. Subset specified: CD45RA+ positively selected. CDR3 sequence: CASSTGSRNQPQHF. The CDR3 DNA is TGTGCCAGCAGTACCGGGAGCCGCAATCAGCCCCAGCATTTT.